These 24 T cell receptor beta chains were all obtained from the same sample, sequenced in a study of T-cell reconstitution after alpha-beta-depleted transplantation in children (dated by TCRdb to about 2016). The treatment or condition tag for this specimen amounts to: allogeneic hematopoietic cell transplantation with graft depleted of TCRalphabeta T cells and CD19 B cells. Libraries were made using PCR. Sequenced on an Illumina HiSeq 2500. TCR libraries were prepared with molecular barcoding, using unique molecular identifiers to normalize TCRbeta repertoire quantification. TCRdb ran its own pipeline on the public reads, namely fastp trimming at Q25 and MiXCR clone calling, and kept in-frame beta chains. Rows matching on CDR3 protein sequence are summarized as one entry with the most common DNA and genes. In all, the sample holds approximately 190,000 distinct CDR3 sequences, and 5% to 7.5% of those were seen once. Of the sample, just over 4.5% falls within the top ten clones.

Specimen: PBMCs, collected before TCRalphabeta/CD19-depleted stem cell transplant. Every receptor here comes from a girl younger than two with combined immunodeficiency, due to receive a stem cell transplant.

This clonotype showed up many times. The V call is TRBV29-1, the J call TRBJ2-7; D not resolved. The CDR3 runs to 13 residues. CDR1 and CDR2 (germline): SQVTM, ANQGSEA. V lost 7 bases and J 2 bases, leaving 15 bases between the germline ends. CDR3 DNA sequence: TGCAGCGCCAACGGGCTAGGCACCTACGAGCAGTACTTC. Translating gives CSANGLGTYEQYF.

There are many counts of this clonotype. This sequence joins TRBV4-2 and TRBJ1-1; D possibly corresponds to TRBD1 (6 bases). CDR3 length: 15 amino acids. V shed 1 base and J shed 3 bases, with 12 bases lying between them. Per the germline V gene, CDR1 is LGHNA and CDR2 is YNFKEQ. The CDR3 sequence is CASSQVGQLDTEAFF. In DNA form, the CDR3 reads TGTGCCAGCAGCCAAGTGGGACAATTGGACACTGAAGCTTTCTTT.

This clonotype has a count of ten or more. The V and J genes are TRBV10-3 and TRBJ2-5; D could derive from TRBD1 or TRBD2 (5 bases each). This CDR3 has 12 amino acids. Germline lookup yields CDR1 ENHRY and CDR2 SYGVKD. The ends were cut back, 9 bases at V and 5 bases at J, with 13 bases in the middle. CDR3 region: CAMGPREETQYF. CDR3 sequence (DNA): TGTGCCATGGGACCGAGGGAGGAGACCCAGTACTTC.

This clonotype was observed at least ten times. The chain couples TRBV5-1 to TRBJ2-5, with D unclear. V lost 1 base to trimming and J lost 0 bases, with 13 bases between them. CDR1 and CDR2 from the germline V gene are SGHRS and YFSETQ. This CDR3 comprises 16 residues. The CDR3 region is CASSLRTASYQETQYF. Written as DNA, the CDR3 is TGCGCCAGCAGCTTGAGGACGGCCTCGTACCAAGAGACCCAGTACTTC.

This clonotype was picked up many times. V is TRBV5-6 and J is TRBJ2-3; D gene ambiguous. This CDR3 contains 15 residues. Deletions cut 0 bases from V and 0 bases from J, with 8 bases between. CDR1 SGHDT and CDR2 YYEEEE come from the germline V gene. CDR3 sequence: CASSLDLSSTDTQYF. The CDR3 DNA reads as TGTGCCAGCAGCTTGGATCTTTCTAGCACAGATACGCAGTATTTT.

This clonotype showed up many times. This chain uses TRBV12-3 or TRBV12-4 with TRBJ2-1; 7 bases line up with TRBD2. Trimming removed 6 bases from V and 5 bases from J; junction bases left unmatched: 7. This CDR3 spans 14 amino acids. CDR3: CASSWDYTNNEQFF. The CDR3 coding sequence is TGTGCCAGCAGCTGGGACTATACCAACAATGAGCAGTTCTTC.

Many counts were recorded for this clonotype. The chain employs TRBV20-1 and TRBJ2-7, with a tentative D call TRBD2 (5 bases). CDR1 and CDR2 from the germline V gene are DFQATT and SNEGSKA (reference sequence). V was trimmed by 0 bases and J by 4 bases, leaving 13 bases between them. This CDR3 is 14 amino acids long. The CDR3: CSARDWYRGYEQYF. Here the CDR3 DNA reads TGCAGTGCTAGAGATTGGTACAGAGGGTACGAGCAGTACTTC.

This clonotype showed up many times. V is TRBV4-1 and J is TRBJ2-1; D remains ambiguous. V lost 1 base, J lost 1 base, and 17 bases lay in between. Looked up from germline, CDR1 is MGHRA and CDR2 is YSYEKL. This CDR3 comprises 18 residues. Here the CDR3 DNA reads TGCGCCAGCAGCCAAGGGTTCCTTCCTTTGGGTTCCTACAATGAGCAGTTCTTC. Amino acids: CASSQGFLPLGSYNEQFF.

This clonotype appeared many times. The rearrangement joins TRBV29-1 to TRBJ1-4, with 7 bases that match TRBD1. V shed 4 bases and J 0 bases; nucleotides not matched to a gene: 8. There are 16 residues in the CDR3. Germline V gene data show CDR1 as SQVTM and CDR2 as ANQGSEA. The CDR3 loop reads CSVASTGTATNEKLFF. The CDR3, as DNA: TGCAGCGTTGCCTCGACAGGGACGGCAACTAATGAAAAACTGTTTTTT.

This clonotype occurred a few times. The chain combines TRBV29-1 with TRBJ2-2; 7 nucleotides line up with TRBD2. V lost 1 base to trimming and J lost 8 bases; unmatched junction nucleotides: 10. The germline V gene encodes CDR1 SQVTM and CDR2 ANQGSEA. The CDR3 loop spans 15 amino acids. The CDR3, as DNA: TGCAGCGTTGAAGGGGCGGGAGTCCTATGGGGGGAGCTGTTTTTT. Translating gives CSVEGAGVLWGELFF.

This clonotype was counted ten times or more. The chain employs TRBV2 and TRBJ2-3; D is uncertain. Germline-derived CDR1 and CDR2 are SNHLY and FYNNEI. V lost 8 bases to trimming and J lost 3 bases, with 6 bases between them. The CDR3 totals 11 residues. CDR3 protein: CASLKTDTQYF. The CDR3 nucleotides read TGTGCCAGCCTAAAGACAGATACGCAGTATTTT.

This clonotype was recorded at least ten times. This chain joins TRBV21-1 and TRBJ2-5. TRBV21-1 is described as a pseudogene. The CDR3 consists of 16 residues. DNA of the CDR3: TGTGCCAGCAGCAAAGCGCACCGACGGAATCAAGAGACCCAGTACTTC. Amino acids: CASSKAHRRNQETQYF.

The chain employs TRBV27 and TRBJ1-5, with TRBD1 matching 8 bases. The germline CDR1 and CDR2 sequences are MNHEY and SMNVEV (reference sequence). With 8 bases clipped from V and 6 bases from J, the junction kept 3 bases outside the gene matches. The length of the CDR3 is 12 residues. The CDR3 protein is CASGQGSQPQHF. Written as DNA, the CDR3 is TGTGCCAGCGGACAGGGTAGTCAGCCCCAGCATTTT.

This clonotype was observed many times. V and J are TRBV29-1 and TRBJ2-1; the match to TRBD2 covers 15 bases. Germline CDR1 SQVTM, CDR2 ANQGSEA. The CDR3 runs to 18 residues. The ends lost 3 bases at V and 2 bases at J; junction bases unmatched: 8. The CDR3 sequence: CSVDKIGTSGRTYNEQFF. Here the CDR3 DNA reads TGCAGCGTTGACAAAATCGGGACTAGCGGGAGGACCTACAATGAGCAGTTCTTC.

The table lists this clonotype with many counts. J is TRBJ2-1 and V is TRBV5-1; 7 positions match TRBD1. Germline assignment: CDR1 SGHRS and CDR2 YFSETQ. The CDR3 totals 17 residues. J was trimmed by 5 bases and V by 4 bases; bases with no gene match: 15. The DNA of the CDR3 is TGCGCCAGCAGCCCCACCCTTTCAGGGGGAAAGGACAATGAGCAGTTCTTC. It yields the protein CASSPTLSGGKDNEQFF. Full variable domain (rest looked up from reference TRBV5-1 and TRBJ2-1): KAGVTQTPRYLIKTRGQQVTLSCSPISGHRSVSWYQQTPGQGLQFLFEYFSETQRNKGNFPGRFSGRQFSNSRSEMNVSTLELGDSALYLCASSPTLSGGKDNEQFFGPGTRLTVL.

This clonotype was seen repeatedly, ten times or more. The gene calls are TRBV5-1 and TRBJ2-1, with 7 bases lining up with TRBD2. With 0 bases clipped from V and 10 bases from J, the junction kept 4 bases outside the gene matches. The length of the CDR3 is 13 residues. The V gene's germline CDR1 is SGHRS and CDR2 YFSETQ. The CDR3 DNA follows: TGCGCCAGCAGCTTGGCTCTAGCGGTAGAGCAGTTCTTC. This gives the protein CASSLALAVEQFF.

This clonotype was picked up many times. The V and J genes are TRBV4-3 and TRBJ1-2; no definite D call. The CDR3 contains 14 residues. In germline, CDR1 is LGHNA, CDR2 YSLEER. Trimming cost V 0 bases and J 7 bases, with 12 bases left between them. The DNA for the CDR3 is TGCGCCAGCAGCCAAGAGCAGTTGGGTGGTGGCTACACCTTC. The encoded protein is CASSQEQLGGGYTF.

This clonotype came up many times. The rearrangement links TRBV25-1 to TRBJ2-1; 9 bases are a match to TRBD2. Germline CDR1 and CDR2: MGHDK and SYGVNS. This CDR3 spans 16 amino acids. V trimming: 5 bases; J trimming: 7 bases; junction bases outside the gene matches: 12. This CDR3 is CASSPSGGRAWNEQFF. CDR3 DNA sequence: TGTGCCAGCAGTCCTTCGGGCGGGAGGGCCTGGAATGAGCAGTTCTTC. The full variable domain, rest sourced from reference TRBV25-1 and TRBJ2-1, is EADIYQTPRYLVIGTGKKITLECSQTMGHDKMYWYQQDPGMELHLIHYSYGVNSTEKGDLSSESTVSRIRTEHFPLTLESARPSHTSQYLCASSPSGGRAWNEQFFGPGTRLTVL.

This clonotype was observed a few times. The rearrangement uses TRBV12-3 or TRBV12-4 and TRBJ1-2; the D is unclear. This CDR3 comprises 14 residues. V lost 2 bases and J lost 6, with 13 bases in between. DNA of the CDR3: TGTGCCAGCAGTTTAAGTCGGCTTACGGATGGCTACACCTTC. Its protein is CASSLSRLTDGYTF.

There are many counts of this clonotype. The V gene is TRBV28, the J gene TRBJ2-6, with D unclear. Germline CDR1 reads MDHEN; CDR2 reads SYDVKM. This CDR3 has 15 residues. Trimming shortened V by 5 bases and J by 2 bases, and 10 bases separated the two germline ends. CDR3 sequence (DNA): TGTGCCAGCAGTCCTCTGATAGCTGGGGCCAACGTCCTGACTTTC. This codes for CASSPLIAGANVLTF.

This clonotype was observed many times. The CDR3 spells CSVAPGLSREELFF. DNA of the CDR3: TGCAGCGTCGCTCCGGGACTCTCACGTGAGGAGCTGTTTTTT. The chain carries TRBV29-1 and TRBJ2-2; a possible D gene is TRBD2 (6 bases). The germline gives CDR1 SQVTM, CDR2 ANQGSEA. The CDR3 extends over 14 amino acids. V lost 6 bases and J 10 bases, leaving 21 bases between the germline ends.

The chain has TRBV5-1 and TRBJ1-1; tentative D call: TRBD1 (5 bases). The V gene lost 0 bases and the J gene lost 0 bases, with 15 bases spanning the gap. Germline V gives CDR1 SGHRS, CDR2 YFSETQ. This CDR3 has 17 amino acids. CDR3: CASSLGGARRMNTEAFF. CDR3 nucleotides: TGCGCCAGCAGCTTGGGTGGGGCAAGGCGAATGAACACTGAAGCTTTCTTT.

This clonotype was detected ten times or more. The J gene is TRBJ2-3, the V gene TRBV4-3, with no clear D. CDR1 LGHNA and CDR2 YSLEER come from the germline V gene. V was shortened by 0 bases and J by 5 bases, with 15 bases between the two germline ends. This CDR3 has 16 amino acids. This chain's CDR3 is CASSQESDQRGDTQYF. The CDR3 DNA follows: TGCGCCAGCAGCCAAGAAAGCGACCAGCGCGGAGATACGCAGTATTTT.

This clonotype was observed at least ten times. This chain links TRBV5-1 with TRBJ2-4, with D maybe TRBD1 (5 bases). Trimming removed 5 bases from V and 5 bases from J, with 20 bases in between. The V gene's germline CDR1 is SGHRS and CDR2 YFSETQ. The CDR3 runs 16 residues. CDR3 loop: CASSRSQGSGENIQYF. Written as DNA, the CDR3 is TGCGCCAGCAGTCGAAGCCAGGGAAGTGGTGAAAACATTCAGTACTTC.